The clone carrying this T cell receptor beta chain was seen only a few times. Sequencing was performed with immunoSEQ multiplex PCR; in TCRdb, only in-frame clones are kept and a portion is missing. Of under 65,000 clones listed, 86% are singletons. The germline V gene encodes CDR1 SGHTA and CDR2 FQGNSA. This CDR3 is built from 14 residues. V was clipped by 1 base and J by 5 bases, with 11 bases between them. The sample is drawn from a study of blood T cell repertoires in COVID-19. V is TRBV7-2 and J is TRBJ2-5; D gene unclear. This receptor was taken from a man aged 60-69 years with acute or convalescent COVID-19. Sequencing used peripheral blood. CDR3 nucleotides: TGTGCCAGCAGCTTAGGGCCGTCTTGGGAGACCCAGTACTTC. This sequence encodes CASSLGPSWETQYF.